This T cell receptor beta chain was retrieved from a study of CD8+CD57+ T cells in acquired aplastic anemia. Study-level information: The sorted CD4+ and CD8+ cells yielded an average approximately 3 ug of DNA. Study-wide findings and caveats: The same twenty-nine CD8+ CDR3 sequences occurred in patients and in controls.

Germline CDR1 reads SNHLY; CDR2 reads FYNNEI. CDR3 length equals 14 residues. V gave up 11 bases and J gave up 0 bases; unmatched junction bases: 7. This clonotype was detected only a few times. Antigen unknown. The patients chosen for sequencing had shown expansion of CD8+CD57+ cells (detected by flow cytometry). No patient had been given any therapy when blood was sampled. It was genomic DNA that served as the template for profiling TCR beta VDJ and CDR3. In TCRdb, the reads were re-called with MiXCR into one record per CDR3 protein. The sample consists of roughly 500,000 distinct CDR3 sequences, roughly a third of them appearing once.

The sequenced sample consisted of sorted CD4+, CD8+, or CD8+CD57+ T cells (not recorded which) from PBMCs. The clonotype originates from a human donor with aplastic anemia. V gene TRBV2 combines with J gene TRBJ1-5; 7 bases agree with TRBD1. Here the CDR3 reads CAGDSEDSNQPQHF. The DNA for the CDR3 is TGTGCCGGGGACAGTGAAGATAGCAATCAGCCCCAGCATTTT.